This T cell receptor (beta chain) was captured in a study of beta chain features in type 1 diabetes. Study results and caveats: Diminished insertions and augmented deletions at VDJ junctions characterized type 1 diabetes patients. With patients and controls alike, PCR might favor shorter templates to an equal degree. Patients' naive, central memory and regulatory TCRB repertoires appeared more alike than those of healthy donors.

Germline assignment: CDR1 SQVTM and CDR2 ANQGSEA. V was trimmed by 8 bases and J by 4 bases, leaving 13 bases between them. The CDR3 sequence is 12 residues long. Sorting based on CD45RO/CCR7/CD25/CD127/CD95/CD27 separated CD4+ naive, central memory, regulatory and stem cell-like memory cells. The investigators reverse transcribed all of the isolated RNA, so they sequenced expressed TCRB transcripts. TCRdb's table, derived via immunoSEQ multiplex PCR, lists solely in-frame clones and lacks some. The sample includes around 430,000 clones, about 29% of them seen just once. Points on this clone: Its target is not known.

Sequences were obtained from naive CD4+ T cells from blood. The chain uses TRBV29-1 and TRBJ2-3, with D possibly TRBD2 on 6 matching bases. The source is a man in his late teens or twenties in good health. Here the CDR3 DNA reads TGCAGCTCCGTGGCGGGGCCAGATACGCAGTATTTT. It translates to CSSVAGPDTQYF.